The clone carrying this T cell receptor (beta chain) has a handful of counts. What it recognizes is unknown. The sample belongs to a study of sequential checkpoint blockade in melanoma. Study summary: TCRbeta immunosequencing was performed on DNA from roughly 90 pretreatment melanoma tumor samples. General study points: Tumor T-cell fraction and clonality correlated with PD-L1 and CD8+ counts.

Treatment given: randomized to nivolumab then ipilimumab (arm A) or the reverse (arm B). In germline, CDR1 is SNHLY, CDR2 FYNNEI. The CDR3 runs to 13 residues. Trimming took off 9 bases at V and 7 bases at J, with 15 bases between the two ends. Sequencing used immunoSEQ multiplex PCR; TCRdb keeps in-frame clones, though not all of them. The repertoire consists of approximately 8,800 clones, with approximately 22% occurring once and the leading ten covering 13% to 15%. This chain links TRBV2 with TRBJ1-4, with D perhaps TRBD1 (6 bases). The sequenced sample was tumor tissue (inferred from file names), obtained from a patient given nivolumab and ipilimumab in sequence. The receptor was isolated from a human donor with melanoma. The CDR3 region has the DNA TGTGCCAGAACACAGGGTCCGGGTGAAAAACTGTTTTTT. This codes for CARTQGPGEKLFF.